The TCR beta chain under discussion was sequenced for a study of T cell responses to AZD1222 COVID-19 vaccine. General study results and limits: White British ancestry dominated among donors, who included more females, and clonal diversity was possibly underestimated.

Profiling relied on immunoSEQ multiplex PCR, and the TCRdb table lists in-frame clones only, not all of them. The sample lists roughly 260,000 clones; 90% to 95% were seen once. The CDR3 is 13 amino acids. Germline values: CDR1 SNHLY, CDR2 FYNNEI. The V segment lost 6 bases and the J segment 2 bases; nucleotides outside the gene matches: 3. About this clone itself: Its specificity is unknown.

The sequencing here drew on peripheral blood, taken on day 0 of AZD1222 vaccination. This chain links TRBV2 with TRBJ1-2, with 7 bases that match TRBD1. This receptor was identified in an adult in good health. CDR3 nucleotide sequence: TGTGCCAGCAGCCTGGACAGGAACTATGGCTACACCTTC. Its protein product is CASSLDRNYGYTF.